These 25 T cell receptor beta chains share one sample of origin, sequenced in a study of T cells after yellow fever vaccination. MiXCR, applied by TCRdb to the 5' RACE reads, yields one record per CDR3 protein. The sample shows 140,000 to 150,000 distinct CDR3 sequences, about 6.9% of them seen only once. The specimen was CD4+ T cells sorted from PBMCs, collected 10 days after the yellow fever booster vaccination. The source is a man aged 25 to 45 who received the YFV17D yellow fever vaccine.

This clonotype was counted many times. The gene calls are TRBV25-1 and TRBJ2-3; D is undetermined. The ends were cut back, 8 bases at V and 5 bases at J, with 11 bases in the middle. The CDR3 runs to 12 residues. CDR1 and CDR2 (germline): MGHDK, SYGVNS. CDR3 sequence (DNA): TGTGCCAGCCGGCCCTCTGGAGATACGCAGTATTTT. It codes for CASRPSGDTQYF.

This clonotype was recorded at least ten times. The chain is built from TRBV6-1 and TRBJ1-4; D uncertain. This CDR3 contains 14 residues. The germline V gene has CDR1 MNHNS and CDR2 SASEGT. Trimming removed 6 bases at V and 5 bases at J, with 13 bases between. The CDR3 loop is CASRGVQRNEKLFF. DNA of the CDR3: TGTGCCAGCAGGGGAGTGCAGAGAAATGAAAAACTGTTTTTT.

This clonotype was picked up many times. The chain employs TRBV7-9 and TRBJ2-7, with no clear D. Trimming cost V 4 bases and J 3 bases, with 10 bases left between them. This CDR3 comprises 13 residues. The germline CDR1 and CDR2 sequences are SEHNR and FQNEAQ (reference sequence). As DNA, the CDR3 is TGTGCCAGCAGCTCCCCCAATAGCTACGAGCAGTACTTC. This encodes CASSSPNSYEQYF.

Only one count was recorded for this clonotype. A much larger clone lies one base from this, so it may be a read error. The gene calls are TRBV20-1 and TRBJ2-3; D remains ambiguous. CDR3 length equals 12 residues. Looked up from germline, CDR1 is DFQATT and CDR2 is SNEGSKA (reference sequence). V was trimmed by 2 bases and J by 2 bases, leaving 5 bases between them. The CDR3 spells CSARNATDTQYF. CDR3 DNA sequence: TGCAGTGCTAGAAATGCCACAGATACGCAGTATTTT.

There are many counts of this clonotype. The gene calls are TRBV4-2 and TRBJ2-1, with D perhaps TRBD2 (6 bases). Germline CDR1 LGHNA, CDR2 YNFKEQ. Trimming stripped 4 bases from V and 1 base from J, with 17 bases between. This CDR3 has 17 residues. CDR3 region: CASSPVDGGGSYNEQFF. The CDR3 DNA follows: TGTGCCAGCAGCCCCGTTGATGGGGGAGGTTCCTACAATGAGCAGTTCTTC.

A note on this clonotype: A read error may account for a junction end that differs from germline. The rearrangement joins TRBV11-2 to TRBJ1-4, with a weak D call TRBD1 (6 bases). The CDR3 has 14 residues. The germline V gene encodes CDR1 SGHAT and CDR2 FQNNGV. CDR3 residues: CASSLGGRDEQLFF. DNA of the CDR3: TGTGCCAGCAGCTTGGGGGGGCGGGATGAACAACTGTTTTTT.

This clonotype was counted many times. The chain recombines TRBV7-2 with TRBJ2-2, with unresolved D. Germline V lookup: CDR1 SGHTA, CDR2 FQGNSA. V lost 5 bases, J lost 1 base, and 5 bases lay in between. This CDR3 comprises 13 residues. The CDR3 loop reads CASSPLNTGELFF. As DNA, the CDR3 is TGTGCCAGCAGCCCGCTGAACACCGGGGAGCTGTTTTTT.

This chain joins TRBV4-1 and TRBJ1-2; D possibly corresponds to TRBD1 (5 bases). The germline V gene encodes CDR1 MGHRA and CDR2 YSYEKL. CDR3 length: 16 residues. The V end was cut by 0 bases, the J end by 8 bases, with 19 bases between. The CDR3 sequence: CASSQEPGPFIQGYTF. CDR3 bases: TGCGCCAGCAGCCAAGAACCGGGACCTTTCATTCAGGGCTACACCTTC.

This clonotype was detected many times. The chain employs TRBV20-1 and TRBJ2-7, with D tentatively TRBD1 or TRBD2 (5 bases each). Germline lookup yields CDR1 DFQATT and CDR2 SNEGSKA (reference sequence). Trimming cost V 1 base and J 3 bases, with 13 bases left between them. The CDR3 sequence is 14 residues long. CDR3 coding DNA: TGCAGTGCTAGAGCCGGGACGGATGTCTACGAGCAGTACTTC. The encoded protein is CSARAGTDVYEQYF.

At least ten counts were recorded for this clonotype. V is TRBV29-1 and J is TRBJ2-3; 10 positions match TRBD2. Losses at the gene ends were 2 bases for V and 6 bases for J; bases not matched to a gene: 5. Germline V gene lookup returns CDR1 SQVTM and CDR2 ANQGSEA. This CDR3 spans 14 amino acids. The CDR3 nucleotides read TGCAGCGTTGAAAAAAGACTAGCGGGTGATACGCAGTATTTT. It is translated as CSVEKRLAGDTQYF.

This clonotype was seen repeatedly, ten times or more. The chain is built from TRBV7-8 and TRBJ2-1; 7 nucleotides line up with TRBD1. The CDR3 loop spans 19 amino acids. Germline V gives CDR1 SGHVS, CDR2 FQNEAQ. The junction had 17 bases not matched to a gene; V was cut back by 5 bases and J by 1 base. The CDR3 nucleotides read TGTGCCAGCAGCCACAACTCCCAGACAGGGATAAGTTCCTACAATGAGCAGTTCTTC. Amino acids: CASSHNSQTGISSYNEQFF.

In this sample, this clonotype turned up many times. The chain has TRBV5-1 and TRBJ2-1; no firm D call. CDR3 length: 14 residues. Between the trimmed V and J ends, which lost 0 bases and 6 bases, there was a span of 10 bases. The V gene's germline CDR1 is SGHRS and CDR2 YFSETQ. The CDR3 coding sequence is TGCGCCAGCAGCTTGGCGGATGGTGGCAATGAGCAGTTCTTC. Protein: CASSLADGGNEQFF. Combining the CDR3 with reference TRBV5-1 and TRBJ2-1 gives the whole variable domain KAGVTQTPRYLIKTRGQQVTLSCSPISGHRSVSWYQQTPGQGLQFLFEYFSETQRNKGNFPGRFSGRQFSNSRSEMNVSTLELGDSALYLCASSLADGGNEQFFGPGTRLTVL.

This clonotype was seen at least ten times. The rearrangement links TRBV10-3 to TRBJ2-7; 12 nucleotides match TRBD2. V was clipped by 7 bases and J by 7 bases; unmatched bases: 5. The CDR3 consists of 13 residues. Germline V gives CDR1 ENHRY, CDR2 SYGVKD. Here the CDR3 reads CAIIAGTSGEQYF. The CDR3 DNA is TGTGCCATCATTGCAGGGACTAGCGGGGAGCAGTACTTC.

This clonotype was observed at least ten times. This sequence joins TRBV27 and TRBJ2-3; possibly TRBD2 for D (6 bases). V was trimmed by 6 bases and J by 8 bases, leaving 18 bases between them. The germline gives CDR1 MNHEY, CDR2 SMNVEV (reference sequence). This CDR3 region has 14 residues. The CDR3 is CASSQIFEEGTQYF. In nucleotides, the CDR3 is TGTGCCAGCAGCCAGATATTTGAGGAGGGTACGCAGTATTTT.

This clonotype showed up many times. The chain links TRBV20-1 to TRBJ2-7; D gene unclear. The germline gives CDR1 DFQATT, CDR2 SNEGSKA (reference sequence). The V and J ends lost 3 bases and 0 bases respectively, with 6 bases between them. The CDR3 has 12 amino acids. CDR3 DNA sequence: TGCAGTGCTAGTGACCGCTCCTACGAGCAGTACTTC. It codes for CSASDRSYEQYF.

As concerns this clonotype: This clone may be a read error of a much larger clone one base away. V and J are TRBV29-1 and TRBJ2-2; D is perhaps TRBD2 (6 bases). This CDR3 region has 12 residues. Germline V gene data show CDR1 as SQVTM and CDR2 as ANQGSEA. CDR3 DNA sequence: TGCAGCGTGGGGGAGCCAACCGGGGAGGTGTTTTTT. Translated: CSVGEPTGEVFF.

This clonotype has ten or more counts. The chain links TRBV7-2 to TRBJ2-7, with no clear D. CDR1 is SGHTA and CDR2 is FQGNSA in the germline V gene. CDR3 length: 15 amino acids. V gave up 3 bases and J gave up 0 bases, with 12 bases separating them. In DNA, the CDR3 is TGTGCCAGCAGCTTTCGATTAATGAGCTCCTACGAGCAGTACTTC. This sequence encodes CASSFRLMSSYEQYF.

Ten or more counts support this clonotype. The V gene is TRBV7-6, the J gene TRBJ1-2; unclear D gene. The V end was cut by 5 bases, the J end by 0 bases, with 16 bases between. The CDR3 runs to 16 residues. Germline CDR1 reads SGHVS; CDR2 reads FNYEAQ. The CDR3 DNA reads TGTGCCAGCAGCCGTTCCCGGGAGAGAGCTAACTATGGCTACACCTTC. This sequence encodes CASSRSRERANYGYTF.

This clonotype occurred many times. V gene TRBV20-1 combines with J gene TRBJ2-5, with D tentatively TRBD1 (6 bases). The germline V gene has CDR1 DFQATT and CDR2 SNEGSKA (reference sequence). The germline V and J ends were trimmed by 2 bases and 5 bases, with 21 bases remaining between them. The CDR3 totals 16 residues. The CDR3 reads CSARPRLQGSRETQYF. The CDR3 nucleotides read TGCAGTGCTAGACCACGTTTACAGGGCTCAAGGGAGACCCAGTACTTC.

The CDR3 loop is CSVGGTGRELGNTIYF. CDR3 nucleotides: TGCAGCGTTGGAGGGACAGGGCGTGAGCTTGGAAACACCATATATTTT. This chain uses TRBV29-1 with TRBJ1-3; 9 bases are a match to TRBD1. V lost 4 bases, J lost 3 bases, and 10 bases stayed unmatched. From germline, CDR1 is SQVTM and CDR2 ANQGSEA. The CDR3 runs 16 residues.

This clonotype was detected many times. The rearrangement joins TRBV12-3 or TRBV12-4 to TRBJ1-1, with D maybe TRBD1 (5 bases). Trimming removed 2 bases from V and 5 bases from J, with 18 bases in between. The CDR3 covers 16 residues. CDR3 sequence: CASSLRFGTASTEAFF. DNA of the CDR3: TGTGCCAGCAGTTTACGTTTCGGGACCGCATCGACTGAAGCTTTCTTT.

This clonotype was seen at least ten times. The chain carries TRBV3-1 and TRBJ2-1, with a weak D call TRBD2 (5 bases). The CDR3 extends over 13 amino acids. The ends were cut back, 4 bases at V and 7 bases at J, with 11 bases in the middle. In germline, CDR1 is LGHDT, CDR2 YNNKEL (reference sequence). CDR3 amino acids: CASSLTSNNEQFF. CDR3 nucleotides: TGTGCCAGCAGCCTTACTAGTAATAATGAGCAGTTCTTC.

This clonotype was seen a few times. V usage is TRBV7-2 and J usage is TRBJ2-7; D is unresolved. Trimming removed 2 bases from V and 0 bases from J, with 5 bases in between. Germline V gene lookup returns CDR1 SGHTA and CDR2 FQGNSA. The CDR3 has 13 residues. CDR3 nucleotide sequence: TGTGCCAGCAGCTTACTGTACTCCTACGAGCAGTACTTC. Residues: CASSLLYSYEQYF.

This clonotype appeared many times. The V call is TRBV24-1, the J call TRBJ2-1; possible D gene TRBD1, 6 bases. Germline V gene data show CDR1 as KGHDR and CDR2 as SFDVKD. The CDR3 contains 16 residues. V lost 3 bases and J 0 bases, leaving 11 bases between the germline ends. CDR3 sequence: CATSDRTARSYNEQFF. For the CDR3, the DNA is TGTGCCACCAGTGATAGGACAGCCCGCTCCTACAATGAGCAGTTCTTC.

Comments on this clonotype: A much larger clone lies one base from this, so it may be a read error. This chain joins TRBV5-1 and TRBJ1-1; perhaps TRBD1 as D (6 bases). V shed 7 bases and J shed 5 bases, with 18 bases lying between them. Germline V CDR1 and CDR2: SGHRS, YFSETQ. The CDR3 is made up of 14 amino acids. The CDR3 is CASRRDTWVTEAFF. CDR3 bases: TGCGCCAGCCGACGGGACACATGGGTAACTGAAGCTTTCTTT.